The 17 T cell receptor beta chains in this list originate from one sample, sequenced in a study of response to subunit inactivated influenza vaccine. TCRdb re-analysed the RT-PCR reads in MiXCR, keeping a single row per CDR3 protein. The top ten hold roughly 10% of the sample, which has about 800,000 distinct CDR3 sequences, 21% seen once. The starting material was PBMCs from blood, obtained roughly 5 days after vaccination. The receptor source for this set is a man in his fifties or sixties who received an inactivated influenza vaccine.

This chain uses TRBV12-3 or TRBV12-4 with TRBJ1-2; D might be TRBD1 (6 bases). The length of the CDR3 is 14 residues. Trimming cost V 4 bases and J 4 bases, with 13 bases left between them. The CDR3 region is CASSSTGSGYGYTF. CDR3 in DNA: TGTGCCAGCAGTTCCACAGGGAGCGGCTATGGCTACACCTTC.

This clonotype was observed a few times. The gene calls are TRBV12-3 or TRBV12-4 and TRBJ1-2, with TRBD1 as a possible D gene (5 bases). With 5 bases removed from V and 4 bases from J, the gap between germline ends came to 14 bases. CDR3 length: 14 amino acids. The CDR3 here is CASSLRQSLYGYTF. As DNA, the CDR3 is TGTGCCAGCAGTCTGAGACAGTCCCTCTATGGCTACACCTTC.

Worth noting for this clonotype: The junction shows a germline mismatch at one end, possibly a read error. The chain recombines TRBV12-3 or TRBV12-4 with TRBJ2-3, with D perhaps TRBD2 (5 bases). The length of the CDR3 is 15 residues. CDR3: CASSLHIGRADTQCF. The CDR3 bases are TGTGCCAGCAGTTTACATATAGGGAGAGCAGATACGCAGTGTTTT.

The chain carries TRBV5-1 and TRBJ2-1, with 8 positions matching TRBD1. The CDR3 contains 14 residues. CDR1 is SGHRS, CDR2 YFSETQ, per germline. The J segment lost 4 bases and the V segment lost 4 bases, leaving 4 bases of the junction unmatched. The DNA for the CDR3 is TGCGCCAGCAGCAAAGACAGGGGATACAATGAGCAGTTCTTC. Its protein product is CASSKDRGYNEQFF.

J is TRBJ2-3 and V is TRBV28; D gene ambiguous. The V and J ends lost 8 bases and 0 bases respectively, with 12 bases between them. Germline V lookup: CDR1 MDHEN, CDR2 SYDVKM. This CDR3 spans 14 amino acids. Written as DNA, the CDR3 is TGTGCCAGCTCCCAAGGTTTTAGCACAGATACGCAGTATTTT. Its protein is CASSQGFSTDTQYF.

This clonotype turned up a few times. J is TRBJ2-1 and V is TRBV5-1; TRBD2 might be the D (6 bases). This CDR3 has 15 residues. The V and J ends lost 1 base and 8 bases respectively, with 16 bases between them. The germline CDR1 and CDR2 sequences are SGHRS and YFSETQ. Here the CDR3 reads CASSLLARPGDEQFF. The CDR3 nucleotides read TGCGCCAGCAGCTTGCTTGCGCGTCCGGGAGATGAGCAGTTCTTC.

The chain is built from TRBV5-5 and TRBJ2-3; possibly TRBD1 for D (5 bases). V lost 0 bases, J lost 1 base, and 6 bases lay in between. CDR1 is SGHKS, CDR2 YYEKEE, per germline (reference sequence). There are 14 residues in the CDR3. CDR3 sequence: CASSLDRRTDTQYF. The CDR3 DNA sequence: TGTGCCAGCAGCTTGGACAGGCGCACAGATACGCAGTATTTT.

Only a few counts were recorded for this clonotype. The rearrangement joins TRBV5-1 to TRBJ1-1; D uncertain. V dropped 2 bases and J dropped 1 base, with 9 bases sitting between them. CDR1 is SGHRS and CDR2 is YFSETQ in the germline V gene. The CDR3 totals 14 residues. In nucleotides, the CDR3 is TGCGCCAGCAGCTTTCAGTTGGAGAACACTGAAGCTTTCTTT. This codes for CASSFQLENTEAFF.

This rearrangement joins TRBV5-1 to TRBJ2-7; 9 nucleotides match TRBD2. The length of the CDR3 is 14 residues. Trimming at V came to 4 bases and at J to 3 bases, leaving 5 bases not matched to a gene. Germline values: CDR1 SGHRS, CDR2 YFSETQ. The CDR3 DNA is TGCGCCAGCAGCGGGGCTAGCGGGGACTACGAGCAGTACTTC. Translating gives CASSGASGDYEQYF.

The CDR3 loop is CASSKGQGRHEQYF. Here the CDR3 DNA reads TGCGCCAGCAGCAAGGGACAGGGTAGACACGAGCAGTACTTC. The V call is TRBV5-1, the J call TRBJ2-7; 9 bases map to TRBD1. Germline CDR1 and CDR2: SGHRS and YFSETQ. V shed 4 bases, J shed 5 bases, and the junction held 7 bases outside the gene matches. This CDR3 contains 14 residues.

This clonotype appeared a few times. J is TRBJ1-1 and V is TRBV5-1; 7 bases fit TRBD1. Trimming cost V 0 bases and J 3 bases; bases outside gene matches: 8. The CDR3 is 16 residues long. Germline V gene sequence: CDR1 SGHRS, CDR2 YFSETQ. The CDR3, as DNA: TGCGCCAGCAGCTTGGAAATTAGGGGGCTGGACACTGAAGCTTTCTTT. Translation: CASSLEIRGLDTEAFF. The variable domain in full, with the rest retrieved from reference TRBV5-1 and TRBJ1-1, is KAGVTQTPRYLIKTRGQQVTLSCSPISGHRSVSWYQQTPGQGLQFLFEYFSETQRNKGNFPGRFSGRQFSNSRSEMNVSTLELGDSALYLCASSLEIRGLDTEAFFGQGTRLTVV.

This clonotype was detected a few times. The genes are TRBV18 and TRBJ2-1; D ambiguous. Germline-derived CDR1 and CDR2 are KGHSH and LQKENI. This CDR3 is 12 amino acids long. The V and J ends lost 3 bases and 5 bases respectively, with 5 bases between them. CDR3 nucleotide sequence: TGTGCCAGCTCACCGCAGAACAATGAGCAGTTCTTC. Residues: CASSPQNNEQFF.

Only a few counts were recorded for this clonotype. V usage is TRBV20-1 and J usage is TRBJ2-5; 8 positions match TRBD1. Germline CDR1 reads DFQATT; CDR2 reads SNEGSKA (reference sequence). The junction had 10 bases not matched to a gene; V was cut back by 6 bases and J by 4 bases. The CDR3 has 14 residues. As DNA, the CDR3 is TGCAGTGCACTGGCTACAGGGGGACGAGAGACCCAGTACTTC. Translation: CSALATGGRETQYF.

The chain couples TRBV5-1 to TRBJ2-1, with a tentative D call TRBD2 (6 bases). Germline V gene sequence: CDR1 SGHRS, CDR2 YFSETQ. CDR3 length: 17 amino acids. The V and J ends lost 4 bases and 3 bases respectively, with 20 bases between them. The CDR3 region has the DNA TGCGCCAGCAGCGGCCGGTCGGGGGAGGAAAACTACAATGAGCAGTTCTTC. Amino acids: CASSGRSGEENYNEQFF.

This sequence joins TRBV6-1 and TRBJ1-2; 9 bases align to TRBD1. After removal of 8 bases from V and 5 bases from J, the junction contained 9 bases not matched to a gene. CDR3 length equals 14 residues. Germline assignment: CDR1 MNHNS and CDR2 SASEGT. CDR3 sequence (DNA): TGTGCCAGCTACCCGGCCGGGACAGGGTATGGCTACACCTTC. Protein: CASYPAGTGYGYTF.

This sequence joins TRBV29-1 and TRBJ1-4; 8 positions agree with TRBD1. The CDR3 runs 14 residues. Germline V gene sequence: CDR1 SQVTM, CDR2 ANQGSEA. Trimming removed 0 bases from V and 7 bases from J; junction bases left unmatched: 4. The CDR3 DNA reads TGCAGCGTTGAAGACAGGGGGCGCGTTGAAAAACTGTTTTTT. Translated: CSVEDRGRVEKLFF.

This clonotype was seen a handful of times. The DNA for the CDR3 is TGTGCCAGCACCCTGGGATCTGAAGAGACCCAGTACTTC. Translating gives CASTLGSEETQYF. This chain uses TRBV28 with TRBJ2-5; D gene unclear. CDR1 is MDHEN and CDR2 is SYDVKM in the germline V gene. The CDR3 loop spans 13 amino acids. V was cut by 7 bases and J by 3 bases, with 12 bases left in between.